This entry is about one T cell receptor beta chain. The target antigen is unknown. The germline V gene has CDR1 MNHNY and CDR2 SVGAGI (reference sequence). The CDR3 length is 14 residues. Trimming pared 5 bases from V and 5 bases from J, leaving 10 bases between. TCRdb independently ran MiXCR on the 5' RACE reads; one entry per CDR3 protein. The data show 180,000 or so distinct CDR3 sequences, under 14% seen once. This entry is derived from a study of T-cell memory formation after mild COVID-19. Overall study results and limits: Cross-reactive memory appears to have joined, as suggested by some responding clones showing up in pre-infection memory.

The sample comprised PBMCs or a T cell subset sorted from them (not recorded which). The rearrangement joins TRBV6-6 to TRBJ1-6, with a weak D call TRBD1 (6 bases). The receptor's source is a man aged 18 to 30 who had mild COVID-19 (a few samples of this study predate the infection). Cell type and time point are not known. CDR3 nucleotide sequence: TGTGCCAGCAGTGAGACAGGCAATAATTCACCCCTCCACTTT. This encodes CASSETGNNSPLHF.